This T cell receptor beta chain was identified in a study of blood T cells in healthy people across ages. This clonotype was picked up many times. CDR3 length: 15 amino acids. V was cut by 0 bases and J by 4 bases, with 15 bases left in between. The germline V gene encodes CDR1 DFQATT and CDR2 SNEGSKA (reference sequence). A second PCR, run for roughly 7 to 11 cycles, used a sample-barcoded 5' primer plus a J-beta primer mix. TCRdb redid the calling of the 5' RACE reads with MiXCR, one entry per CDR3 protein. The sample shows about 1.6 million distinct CDR3 sequences, about 31% of them seen only once.

This clonotype was sampled from a woman aged 25 to 39 in good health. The sample was blood. The rearrangement joins TRBV20-1 to TRBJ1-2; D uncertain. For the CDR3, the DNA is TGCAGTGCTAGAGATGGGAGTACGCGGGCCTATGGCTACACCTTC. It is translated as CSARDGSTRAYGYTF.